What follows is one TCR beta chain and its context. Its antigen is as yet unknown. This specimen comes from a study of T-cell memory formation after mild COVID-19. For the study at large: The study found TCR clusters largely donor specific. Whole-study findings and limits: SARS-CoV-2 specificity was not confirmed for second-wave clones peaking on day 37. Clones contracting day 15 to 85 were balanced CD4/CD8; later expanders leaned CD4+. Contracting clones localized mainly to CM and EM when CD4+ and mainly to EMRA when CD8+.

The CDR3 has 16 amino acids. V lost 4 bases and J 6 bases, leaving 22 bases between the germline ends. In germline, CDR1 is LGHNA, CDR2 YNFKEQ. TCRdb used MiXCR to reprocess the 5' RACE reads, holding one entry per CDR3 protein. The sample includes about 270,000 distinct CDR3 sequences, around 17% of them seen just once. The rearrangement uses TRBV4-2 and TRBJ2-7; possibly TRBD2 for D (6 bases). The TCR sequence derives from a man between 18 and 35 years old who had mild COVID-19 (a few samples of this study predate the infection). Cell type and time point are not known. Sequencing used PBMCs or a T cell subset sorted from them (not recorded which). In DNA form, the CDR3 reads TGTGCCAGCAGCCCCCCGCAAAGGGGAACAGCGGGCGAGCAGTACTTC. It translates to CASSPPQRGTAGEQYF.